These T cell receptor beta chains were read from a single sample in a study of T-cell reconstitution after alpha-beta-depleted transplantation in children. TCRdb independently ran MiXCR on the PCR reads; one entry per CDR3 protein. The data hold some 16,000 distinct CDR3 sequences, with 4.5% to 6.5% observed a single time. This material consisted of PBMCs, taken before TCRalphabeta/CD19-depleted stem cell transplant. The receptor source for this set is a boy aged 10-17 years with acute lymphoblastic leukemia, due to receive a stem cell transplant. The CDR3 runs from the conserved cysteine through the conserved F or W. D genes are given only for firm matches. Clone size is not always given. Where it is, it says once, few, many or a class for expanded clones.

v_call	d_call	j_call	clone_size	cdr3_aa	cdr3_nt
TRBV11-2	-	TRBJ1-2	many	CASSLGWGASYTF	TGTGCCAGCAGCTTAGGGTGGGGGGCGAGCTACACCTTC
TRBV5-4	-	TRBJ2-1	many	CASSPTPGGYNEQFF	TGTGCCAGCAGCCCTACCCCCGGGGGTTACAATGAGCAGTTCTTC
TRBV5-1	TRBD1	TRBJ1-2	few	CASSQGAPFLYYTF	TGCGCCAGCAGCCAGGGGGCGCCCTTTTTGTATTACACCTTC
TRBV6-5	-	TRBJ2-7	many	CASSYESGKRYEQYF	TGTGCCAGCAGTTACGAGTCGGGGAAGCGCTACGAGCAGTACTTC
TRBV27	-	TRBJ1-5	medium-sized	CASSVSRPSNQPQHF	TGTGCCAGCAGTGTGAGTAGACCCAGCAATCAGCCCCAGCATTTT
TRBV5-1	-	TRBJ2-2	medium-sized	CASGIKGRLRTGELFF	TGCGCCAGCGGTATAAAGGGCCGTCTTCGCACCGGGGAGCTGTTTTTT
TRBV28	TRBD2	TRBJ2-1	medium-sized	CASISSGRAYNEQFF	TGTGCCAGCATTTCTAGCGGGAGGGCGTACAATGAGCAGTTCTTC
TRBV2	-	TRBJ2-5	many	CASSPPGPNQETQYF	TGTGCCAGCAGTCCCCCGGGCCCAAACCAAGAGACCCAGTACTTC
TRBV12-3/TRBV12-4	-	TRBJ1-3	many	CASTDVSSGNTIYF	TGTGCCAGCACTGACGTGAGCTCTGGAAACACCATATATTTT
TRBV12-3/TRBV12-4	-	TRBJ2-7	many	CASSSSGAYEQYF	TGTGCCAGCAGTTCCTCGGGGGCCTACGAGCAGTACTTC
TRBV5-5	TRBD1	TRBJ1-5	medium-sized	CASSSMTGSNQPQHF	TGTGCCAGCAGCTCTATGACAGGGAGCAATCAGCCCCAGCATTTT
TRBV20-1	-	TRBJ2-6	many	CSAKGGDSGANVLTF	TGCAGTGCTAAGGGGGGTGACTCTGGGGCCAACGTCCTGACTTTC
TRBV24-1	TRBD2	TRBJ2-7	many	CATSDPGGTYEQYF	TGTGCCACCAGTGACCCCGGGGGGACTTACGAGCAGTACTTC
TRBV12-3/TRBV12-4	TRBD1	TRBJ2-3	many	CASAPGQGFTDTQYF	TGTGCCAGTGCCCCGGGACAGGGTTTTACAGATACGCAGTATTTT
TRBV6-5	-	TRBJ1-3	many	CASSLTRLSGNTIYF	TGTGCCAGCAGCCTGACTCGGCTCTCTGGAAACACCATATATTTT
TRBV5-6	TRBD1	TRBJ1-1	many	CASSWGQGPRTEAFF	TGTGCCAGCAGCTGGGGACAGGGTCCGAGGACTGAAGCTTTCTTT
TRBV15	-	TRBJ1-2	many	CATSKGEGTYGYTF	TGTGCCACCAGCAAGGGCGAGGGGACCTATGGCTACACCTTC
TRBV15	-	TRBJ1-6	many	CATSRDKLNSPLHF	TGTGCCACCAGCAGAGATAAGCTTAATTCACCCCTCCACTTT
TRBV10-1	-	TRBJ2-2	many	CASSPDRTGPRDTGELFF	TGCGCCAGCAGTCCGGACAGAACGGGACCTCGGGACACCGGGGAGCTGTTTTTT
TRBV28	TRBD1	TRBJ2-2	medium-sized	CASRVDRGATGELFF	TGTGCCAGCAGAGTCGACAGGGGGGCCACCGGGGAGCTGTTTTTT
TRBV9	TRBD2	TRBJ2-3	medium-sized	CASTKGRGGVADTQYF	TGTGCCAGCACCAAGGGGAGGGGAGGAGTCGCAGATACGCAGTATTTT
TRBV29-1	-	TRBJ2-5	medium-sized	CSVGTPQETQYF	TGCAGCGTCGGGACACCACAAGAGACCCAGTACTTC
TRBV27	-	TRBJ2-1	many	CASSLGIGEQFF	TGTGCCAGCAGTTTAGGGATCGGTGAGCAGTTCTTC
TRBV7-2	-	TRBJ2-7	many	CASSLQGYEQYF	TGTGCCAGCAGCTTACAGGGGTACGAGCAGTACTTC
TRBV3-1	-	TRBJ2-3	-	CASSQEVAADTQYF	TGTGCCAGCAGCCAAGAGGTTGCGGCAGATACGCAGTATTTT
TRBV6-6	-	TRBJ1-1	medium-sized	CASSYSHRAMNTEAFF	TGTGCCAGCAGTTACTCGCACAGAGCAATGAACACTGAAGCTTTCTTT
TRBV5-4	-	TRBJ1-1	many	CASSLERDTEAFF	TGTGCCAGCAGCTTGGAGAGGGACACTGAAGCTTTCTTT
TRBV19	-	TRBJ1-1	-	CASSIGAAFEAFF	TGTGCCAGTAGTATTGGGGCAGCTTTTGAAGCTTTCTTT
TRBV11-2	-	TRBJ2-1	many	CASSLGRGAYNEQFF	TGTGCCAGCAGCTTGGGAAGGGGGGCCTACAATGAGCAGTTCTTC
TRBV5-1	TRBD1	TRBJ1-5	many	CASSYGQGGNQPQHF	TGCGCCAGCAGCTATGGACAGGGTGGAAATCAGCCCCAGCATTTT
TRBV7-9	-	TRBJ1-2	many	CASSLVGALGYTF	TGTGCCAGCAGCTTAGTAGGGGCGTTGGGCTACACCTTC
TRBV5-6	-	TRBJ1-1	many	CASSYITPRAFF	TGTGCCAGCAGTTATATAACGCCCAGGGCTTTCTTT
TRBV7-8	-	TRBJ2-1	many	CASSSPDGGNEQFF	TGTGCCAGCAGCTCCCCGGACGGGGGCAATGAGCAGTTCTTC
TRBV19	-	TRBJ2-1	few	CASTPTGPYNEQFF	TGTGCCAGTACCCCGACTGGTCCCTACAATGAGCAGTTCTTC
TRBV4-3	-	TRBJ2-3	medium-sized	CASSRTGSRTDTQYF	TGCGCCAGCAGCCGCACAGGGAGTCGCACAGATACGCAGTATTTT
TRBV12-3/TRBV12-4	-	TRBJ1-5	many	CASSFTGRGPHQPQHF	TGTGCCAGCAGTTTTACAGGGAGAGGGCCGCATCAGCCCCAGCATTTT
TRBV7-9	TRBD2	TRBJ2-7	many	CASSRASGYEQYF	TGTGCCAGCAGCCGTGCTAGCGGCTACGAGCAGTACTTC
TRBV19	TRBD2	TRBJ2-1	many	CASSIIAGPYNEQFF	TGTGCCAGTAGTATTATAGCGGGACCCTACAATGAGCAGTTCTTC
TRBV15	-	TRBJ1-5	many	CATSRDRGGDQPQHF	TGTGCCACCAGCAGAGACAGGGGTGGGGATCAGCCCCAGCATTTT